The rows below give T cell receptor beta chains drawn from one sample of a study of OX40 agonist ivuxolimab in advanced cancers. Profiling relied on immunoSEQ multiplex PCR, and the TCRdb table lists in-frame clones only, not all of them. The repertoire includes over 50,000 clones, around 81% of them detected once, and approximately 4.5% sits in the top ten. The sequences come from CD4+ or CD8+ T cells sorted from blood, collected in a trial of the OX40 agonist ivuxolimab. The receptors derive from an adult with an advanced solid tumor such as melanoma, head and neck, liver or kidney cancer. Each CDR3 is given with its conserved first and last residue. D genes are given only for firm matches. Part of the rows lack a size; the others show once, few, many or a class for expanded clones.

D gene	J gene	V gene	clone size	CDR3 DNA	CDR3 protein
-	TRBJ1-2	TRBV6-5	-	TGTGCCACCATTGGGGGGGGCGCAAACTATGGCTACACCTTC	CATIGGGANYGYTF
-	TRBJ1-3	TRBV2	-	TGTGCCAGCAGTGCGGGGCCCGGAAACACCATATATTTT	CASSAGPGNTIYF
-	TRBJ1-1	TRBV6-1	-	TGTGCCAGCAGTGAACGGGGGGTGAACACTGAAGCTTTCTTT	CASSERGVNTEAFF
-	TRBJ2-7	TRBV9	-	TGTGCCAGCAGCGTCGGCCAGGGTATCTACGAGCAGTACTTC	CASSVGQGIYEQYF
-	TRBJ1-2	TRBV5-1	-	TGCGCCAGCAGCCCCAGCGGCACAGGCGGTTCCCTCTATGGCTACACCTTC	CASSPSGTGGSLYGYTF
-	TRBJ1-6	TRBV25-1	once	TGTGCCAGCAGTTCATTGGAGGGTGGCAATTCACCCCTCCACTTT	CASSSLEGGNSPLHF
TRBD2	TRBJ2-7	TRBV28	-	TGTGCCAGCAGTTTACGCGGGAGCCCCCTCTACGAGCAGTACTTC	CASSLRGSPLYEQYF
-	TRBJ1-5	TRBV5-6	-	TGTGCCAGCAGCTTGTACGGGAGTGGGCCCCAGCATTTT	CASSLYGSGPQHF
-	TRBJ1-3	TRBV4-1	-	TGCGCCAGCAGCCAAGTTGAGGTTGGAAACACCATATATTTT	CASSQVEVGNTIYF
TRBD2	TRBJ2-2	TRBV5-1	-	TGCGCCAGCAACACGGGGGGAGCCGGGGAGCTGTTTTTT	CASNTGGAGELFF
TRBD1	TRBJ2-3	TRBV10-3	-	TGTGCCATCAGTGACAGGGGGCGAGATACGCAGTATTTT	CAISDRGRDTQYF
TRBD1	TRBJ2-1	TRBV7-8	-	TGTGCCAGCAGCCCTAGCGTGGGACAGGGTGTTTACAATGAGCAGTTCTTC	CASSPSVGQGVYNEQFF
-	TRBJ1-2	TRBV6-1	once	TGTGCCAGCAGTGAATTCGTCCACTATGGCTACACCTTC	CASSEFVHYGYTF
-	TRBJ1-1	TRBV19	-	TGTGCCAGTAGTACCAAGGCAGGAGAAAACACTGAAGCTTTCTTT	CASSTKAGENTEAFF
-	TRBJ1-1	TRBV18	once	TGTGCCAGCTCACCACAGGCCTTGAACACTGAAGCTTTCTTT	CASSPQALNTEAFF
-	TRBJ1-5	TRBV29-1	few	TGCAGCGTCTCCTCCGCAGGGTTAGGTCAGCCCCAGCATTTT	CSVSSAGLGQPQHF
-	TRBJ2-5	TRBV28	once	TGTGCCAGCAGTAGCCCCGGGCAGGTTGAGACCCAGTACTTC	CASSSPGQVETQYF
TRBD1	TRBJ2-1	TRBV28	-	TGTGCCAGCAGTCCCGGGACAGGGGTCGGAGAGCAGTTCTTC	CASSPGTGVGEQFF
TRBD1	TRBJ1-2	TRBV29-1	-	TGCAGCGTTGATATGGGACAGGGCGAAGGCTACACCTTC	CSVDMGQGEGYTF
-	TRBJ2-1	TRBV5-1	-	TGCGCCAGCAGCGGGGGCGGGGCGGGCACCTACAATGAGCAGTTCTTC	CASSGGGAGTYNEQFF
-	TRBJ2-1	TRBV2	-	TGTGCCAGCAGTGAGATCACTGCTAATGAGCAGTTCTTC	CASSEITANEQFF
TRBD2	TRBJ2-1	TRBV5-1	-	TGCGCCAGCAGCCAGCAGCCTAGCGGGAGGAATGAGCAGTTCTTC	CASSQQPSGRNEQFF
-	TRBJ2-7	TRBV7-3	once	TGTGCCAGCAGCTCTTCATACGAGGGAGATATGTACTTC	CASSSSYEGDMYF
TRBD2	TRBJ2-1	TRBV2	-	TGTGCCAGCAGCCCCGGACTAGCGGGGGGGCCGTGGGACAATGAGCAGTTCTTC	CASSPGLAGGPWDNEQFF
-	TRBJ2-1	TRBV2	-	TGTGCCAGCAGTGAAAGAGGGTTCGGAGCCTACAATGAGCAGTTCTTC	CASSERGFGAYNEQFF
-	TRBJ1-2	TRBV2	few	TGTGCCAGCTTAGGTCTGGCAGATGGCTACACCTTC	CASLGLADGYTF
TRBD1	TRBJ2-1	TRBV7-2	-	TGTGCCAGCAGCTTCGGGGACAGGCTGGGGTGGGATGAGCAGTTCTTC	CASSFGDRLGWDEQFF
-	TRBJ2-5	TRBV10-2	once	TGCGCCAGCAGTGGGGGCCGAGAGACCCAGTACTTC	CASSGGRETQYF
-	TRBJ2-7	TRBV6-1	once	TGTGCCACCTACCAGCCCCATCCCTACGAGCAGTACTTC	CATYQPHPYEQYF
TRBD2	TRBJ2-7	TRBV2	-	TGTGCCAGCAGTGAAGCGCAAGCGGGGGGGGCCTACGAGCAGTACTTC	CASSEAQAGGAYEQYF
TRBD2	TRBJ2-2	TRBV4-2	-	TGTGCCAGCAGTCTTCTACTAGCGGGAGCTGGGGAGCTGTTTTTT	CASSLLLAGAGELFF
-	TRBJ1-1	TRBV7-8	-	TGTGCCAGCAGCTTAGTTGGACCCAGGGTCGCACACACTGAAGCTTTCTTT	CASSLVGPRVAHTEAFF
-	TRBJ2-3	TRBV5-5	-	TGTGCCAGCAGCTCGCAGCCTAGCACAGATACGCAGTATTTT	CASSSQPSTDTQYF
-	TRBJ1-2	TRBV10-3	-	TGTGCCATCCATCGGGGGGACTATGGCTACACCTTC	CAIHRGDYGYTF
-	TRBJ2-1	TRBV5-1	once	TGCGCCAGCAGTAACGGGGGTGACCCCTACAATGAGCAGTTCTTC	CASSNGGDPYNEQFF
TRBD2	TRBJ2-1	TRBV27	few	TGTGCCAGCAGATCATCCGGGACTAGCGGCTACAATGAGCAGTTCTTC	CASRSSGTSGYNEQFF
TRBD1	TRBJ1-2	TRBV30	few	TGTGCCTGGACCAGACAGGGGGCGTATGGCTACACCTTC	CAWTRQGAYGYTF
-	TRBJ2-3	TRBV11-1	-	TGTGCCAGCAGCGCCCCTCGGGGGGCGAGCACAGATACGCAGTATTTT	CASSAPRGASTDTQYF
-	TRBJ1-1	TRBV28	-	TGTGCCAGCAGTTTACAGTGGACTGAAGCTTTCTTT	CASSLQWTEAFF
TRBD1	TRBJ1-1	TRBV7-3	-	TGTGCCAGCAGCTTATCGGACAGGGACGGCACTGAAGCTTTCTTT	CASSLSDRDGTEAFF
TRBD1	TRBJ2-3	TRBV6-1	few	TGTGCCAGCAGTGAAGCGACAGGGTACGGTACGCAGTATTTT	CASSEATGYGTQYF
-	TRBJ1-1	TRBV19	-	TGTGCCAGTAAGTGGGGTGTTGACACTGAAGCTTTCTTT	CASKWGVDTEAFF
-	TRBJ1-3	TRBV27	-	TGTGCCAGCAGTTCCCAAGGGATCTCTGGAAACACCATATATTTT	CASSSQGISGNTIYF
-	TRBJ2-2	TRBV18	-	TGTGCCAGCTCACCTCTGGGGGGAGCGAACACCGGGGAGCTGTTTTTT	CASSPLGGANTGELFF
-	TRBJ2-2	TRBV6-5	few	TGTGCCAGCAGTTACTCGGGCACCGGGGAGCTGTTTTTT	CASSYSGTGELFF